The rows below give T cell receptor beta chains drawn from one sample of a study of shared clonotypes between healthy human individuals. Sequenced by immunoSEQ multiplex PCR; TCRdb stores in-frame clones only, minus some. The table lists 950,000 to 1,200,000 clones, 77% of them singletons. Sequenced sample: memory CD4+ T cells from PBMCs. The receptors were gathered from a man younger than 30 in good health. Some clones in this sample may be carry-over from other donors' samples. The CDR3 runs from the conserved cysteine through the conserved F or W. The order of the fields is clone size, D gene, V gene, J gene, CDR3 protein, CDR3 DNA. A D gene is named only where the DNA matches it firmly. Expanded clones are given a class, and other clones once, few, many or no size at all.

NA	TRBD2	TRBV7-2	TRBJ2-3	CASSRQPPGLATDTQYF	TGTGCCAGCAGCCGGCAACCTCCGGGACTAGCGACAGATACGCAGTATTTT
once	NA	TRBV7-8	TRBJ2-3	CASSLLRGGPDTQYF	TGTGCCAGCAGCTTACTACGGGGAGGCCCAGATACGCAGTATTTT
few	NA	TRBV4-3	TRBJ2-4	CASSQDTGNIQYF	TGCGCCAGCAGCCAAGATACGGGAAACATTCAGTACTTC
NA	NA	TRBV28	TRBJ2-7	CASSTPTDVSYEQYF	TGTGCCAGCAGTACACCTACGGACGTCTCCTACGAGCAGTACTTC
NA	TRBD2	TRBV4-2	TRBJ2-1	CASSTRLAGVNEQFF	TGTGCCAGCAGCACCAGACTAGCGGGAGTCAATGAGCAGTTCTTC
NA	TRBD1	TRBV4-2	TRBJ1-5	CASSQVSGTGDRYSNQPQHF	TGTGCCAGCAGCCAAGTTAGTGGGACAGGGGATAGGTATAGCAATCAGCCCCAGCATTTT
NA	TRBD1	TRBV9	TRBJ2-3	CASSSGQGGADTQYF	TGTGCCAGCAGCTCCGGACAGGGAGGCGCAGATACGCAGTATTTT
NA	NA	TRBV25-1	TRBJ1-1	CASRAGQFMNTEAFF	TGTGCCAGCAGGGCCGGACAGTTTATGAACACTGAAGCTTTCTTT
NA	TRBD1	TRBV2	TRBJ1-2	CASRGDSGSYTF	TGTGCCAGCAGGGGGGACAGCGGAAGCTACACCTTC
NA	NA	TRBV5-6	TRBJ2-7	CASSPGGVQTQYF	TGTGCCAGCAGCCCCGGGGGTGTCCAAACTCAGTACTTC
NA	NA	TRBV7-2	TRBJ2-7	CASSLALHYEQYF	TGTGCCAGCAGCTTAGCCCTCCACTACGAGCAGTACTTC
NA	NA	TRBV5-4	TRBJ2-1	CASSLRLGPDNEQFF	TGTGCCAGCAGCTTGAGGCTAGGCCCTGACAATGAGCAGTTCTTC
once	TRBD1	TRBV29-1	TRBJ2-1	CSFLQAGTGRNEQFF	TGCAGCTTCCTTCAAGCCGGGACAGGGAGAAATGAGCAGTTCTTC
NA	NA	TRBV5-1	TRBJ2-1	CASSLAPEAEQFF	TGCGCCAGCAGCTTGGCTCCCGAGGCTGAGCAGTTCTTC
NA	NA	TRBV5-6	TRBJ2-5	CASSLVPERHRETQYF	TGTGCCAGCAGCTTGGTGCCGGAGAGACATCGGGAGACCCAGTACTTC
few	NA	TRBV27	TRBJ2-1	CASSGRGSYNEQFF	TGTGCCAGCAGTGGCCGGGGCTCCTACAATGAGCAGTTCTTC
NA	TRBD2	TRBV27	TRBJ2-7	CASSFTSGTGEQYF	TGTGCCAGCAGTTTCACTAGCGGGACGGGCGAGCAGTACTTC
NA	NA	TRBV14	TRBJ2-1	CASSPPSEREQFF	TGTGCCAGCAGCCCCCCTTCTGAGCGGGAGCAGTTCTTC
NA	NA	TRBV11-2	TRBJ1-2	CASSLIIGGNYGYTF	TGTGCCAGCAGCTTAATCATTGGGGGAAACTATGGCTACACCTTC
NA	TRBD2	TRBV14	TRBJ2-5	CASSQRLASSGTQETQYF	TGTGCCAGCAGCCAGCGCCTGGCTTCTAGCGGGACCCAAGAGACCCAGTACTTC
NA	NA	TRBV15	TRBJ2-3	CATSGGGGTDTQYF	TGTGCCACCAGCGGAGGGGGTGGCACAGATACGCAGTATTTT
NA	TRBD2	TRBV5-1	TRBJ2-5	CASSLALAGEETQYF	TGCGCCAGCAGCTTGGCGTTAGCGGGAGAGGAGACCCAGTACTTC
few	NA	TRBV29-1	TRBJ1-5	CSVGRDGPQHF	TGCAGCGTCGGCAGAGATGGGCCCCAGCATTTT
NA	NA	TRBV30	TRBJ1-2	CAWTGESSYYGYTF	TGTGCCTGGACGGGGGAGTCTTCCTACTATGGCTACACCTTC
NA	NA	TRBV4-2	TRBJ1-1	CASSHSGRGAPEAFF	TGTGCCAGCAGCCACTCAGGGAGAGGAGCGCCTGAAGCTTTCTTT
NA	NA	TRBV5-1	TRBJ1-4	CASSSLGRGATNEKLFF	TGCGCCAGCAGCTCCCTCGGACGGGGCGCAACTAATGAAAAACTGTTTTTT
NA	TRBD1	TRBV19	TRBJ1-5	CASCRDRGWEGNQPQHF	TGTGCCTCGTGTCGGGACAGGGGATGGGAGGGCAATCAGCCCCAGCATTTT
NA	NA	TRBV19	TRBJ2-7	CASSIPGVGYGQYF	TGTGCCAGTAGTATCCCGGGAGTTGGCTACGGGCAGTACTTC
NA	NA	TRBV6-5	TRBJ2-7	CASSSGGQTYEQYF	TGTGCCAGCTCCTCGGGCGGGCAAACCTACGAGCAGTACTTC
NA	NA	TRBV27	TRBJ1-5	CASSLLRDQPQHF	TGTGCCAGCAGTCTCCTTCGTGATCAGCCCCAGCATTTT
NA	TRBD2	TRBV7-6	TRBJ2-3	CASSLGATSGSADTQYF	TGTGCCAGCAGCTTAGGGGCTACTAGCGGGAGTGCAGATACGCAGTATTTT
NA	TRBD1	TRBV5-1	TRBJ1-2	CASSHWDRAANYGYTF	TGCGCCAGCAGCCATTGGGACAGGGCGGCTAACTATGGCTACACCTTC
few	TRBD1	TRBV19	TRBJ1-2	CASSTTGHGYTF	TGTGCCAGTAGCACGACAGGGCACGGCTACACCTTC
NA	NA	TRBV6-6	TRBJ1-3	CASSHPSSGNTIYF	TGTGCCAGCAGCCATCCCAGCTCTGGAAACACCATATATTTT
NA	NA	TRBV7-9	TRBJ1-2	CASSLVGASAYNYGYTF	TGTGCCAGCAGCTTAGTGGGGGCGTCGGCATATAACTATGGCTACACCTTC
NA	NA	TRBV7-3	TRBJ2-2	CASSQERGRTGELFF	TGTGCCAGCAGCCAAGAGCGAGGCCGCACCGGGGAGCTGTTTTTT
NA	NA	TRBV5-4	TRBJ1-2	CASSLGVENGYTF	TGTGCCAGCAGCCTAGGGGTGGAGAATGGCTACACCTTC
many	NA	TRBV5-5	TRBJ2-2	CASSLGLIDGELFF	TGTGCCAGCAGCTTGGGATTAATTGACGGGGAGCTGTTTTTT
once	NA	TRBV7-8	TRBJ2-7	CASRMDYEQYF	TGTGCCAGCAGGATGGACTACGAGCAGTACTTC